A single sample is the source of the 14 T cell receptor beta chains below, sequenced in a study of T cell responses to AZD1222 COVID-19 vaccine. Using immunoSEQ multiplex PCR, the repertoire was profiled, and TCRdb retains in-frame clones only, with some absent. The repertoire holds about 80,000 clones, with approximately 83% as singletons. This sample comprised peripheral blood, obtained 28 days after the second AZD1222 dose. These receptors were obtained from an adult who received the AZD1222 COVID-19 vaccine.

This sequence joins TRBV19 and TRBJ2-1; perhaps TRBD2 as D (6 bases). V gave up 6 bases and J gave up 6 bases, with 18 bases separating them. From germline, CDR1 is LNHDA and CDR2 SQIVND (reference sequence). The CDR3 consists of 15 residues. The CDR3 DNA follows: TGTGCCAGTAGCCCCCCCGGGGGACGGGGCAATGAGCAGTTCTTC. This sequence encodes CASSPPGGRGNEQFF.

This chain joins TRBV6-5 and TRBJ1-5; perhaps TRBD1 as D (5 bases). V gave up 2 bases and J gave up 3 bases, with 14 bases separating them. Germline CDR1 is MNHEY and CDR2 is SVGAGI. The CDR3 spans 16 residues. The CDR3 nucleotides are TGTGCCAGCAGTTACACCCAGGGTCCGATCAATCAGCCCCAGCATTTT. This sequence encodes CASSYTQGPINQPQHF.

The chain is built from TRBV30 and TRBJ1-3; no clear D. This CDR3 region has 15 residues. The germline V and J ends were trimmed by 1 base and 1 base, with 11 bases remaining between them. Germline CDR1 reads GTSNPN; CDR2 reads SVGIG (reference sequence). For the CDR3, the DNA is TGTGCCTGGAGTGCGGGCCACGCATCTGGAAACACCATATATTTT. It yields the protein CAWSAGHASGNTIYF.

The genes are TRBV29-1 and TRBJ1-2; no definite D call. CDR1 and CDR2 (germline): SQVTM, ANQGSEA. The CDR3 is made up of 12 amino acids. Trimming removed 6 bases from V and 4 bases from J, with 12 bases in between. CDR3 nucleotide sequence: TGCAGCGTCTCTTTGCCAGCCTATGGCTACACCTTC. Its translation: CSVSLPAYGYTF.

This chain connects TRBV5-1 to TRBJ2-6; D is perhaps TRBD1 (6 bases). CDR3 length equals 16 residues. From germline, CDR1 is SGHRS and CDR2 YFSETQ. The germline V and J ends were trimmed by 0 bases and 2 bases, with 9 bases remaining between them. CDR3 sequence: CASSLGGGAGANVLTF. CDR3 DNA: TGCGCCAGCAGCTTGGGAGGGGGAGCTGGGGCCAACGTCCTGACTTTC. Based on the CDR3 plus reference TRBV5-1 and TRBJ2-6, the full variable domain is KAGVTQTPRYLIKTRGQQVTLSCSPISGHRSVSWYQQTPGQGLQFLFEYFSETQRNKGNFPGRFSGRQFSNSRSEMNVSTLELGDSALYLCASSLGGGAGANVLTFGAGSRLTVL.

The rearrangement uses TRBV11-2 and TRBJ1-4; the D is unclear. The CDR3 extends over 14 amino acids. Trimming stripped 5 bases from V and 0 bases from J, with 7 bases between. CDR1 is SGHAT and CDR2 is FQNNGV in the germline V gene. The CDR3 sequence is CASSHYATNEKLFF. DNA of the CDR3: TGTGCCAGCAGCCATTATGCAACTAATGAAAAACTGTTTTTT.

The chain uses TRBV2 and TRBJ2-3; D ambiguous. Looked up from germline, CDR1 is SNHLY and CDR2 is FYNNEI. CDR3 length equals 15 residues. The ends were cut back, 2 bases at V and 2 bases at J, with 11 bases in the middle. The CDR3 spells CASSEPAGSTDTQYF. For the CDR3, the DNA is TGTGCCAGCAGTGAACCCGCCGGATCCACAGATACGCAGTATTTT.

The rearrangement joins TRBV19 to TRBJ1-5; D is uncertain. The CDR3 is 13 amino acids. Between the trimmed V and J ends, which lost 3 bases and 2 bases, there was a span of 5 bases. The germline V gene has CDR1 LNHDA and CDR2 SQIVND (reference sequence). This CDR3 reads CASSIWGNQPQHF. CDR3 bases: TGTGCCAGTAGTATTTGGGGCAATCAGCCCCAGCATTTT.

The CDR3 sequence is CASSPGVSTSTDTQYF. CDR3 nucleotides: TGTGCCAGCAGCCCGGGAGTTAGTACAAGCACAGATACGCAGTATTTT. J is TRBJ2-3 and V is TRBV4-2; D is possibly TRBD2 (6 bases). Trimming left V 4 bases short and J 0 bases short, with 14 bases between. This CDR3 is 16 amino acids long. CDR1 LGHNA and CDR2 YNFKEQ come from the germline V gene.

V is TRBV11-2 and J is TRBJ1-2; D is ambiguous. This CDR3 is built from 14 residues. Germline V lookup: CDR1 SGHAT, CDR2 FQNNGV. V was clipped by 0 bases and J by 4 bases, with 9 bases between them. CDR3 in DNA: TGTGCCAGCAGCTTAGAGGCAGGCGGCTATGGCTACACCTTC. It specifies CASSLEAGGYGYTF.

The gene calls are TRBV11-2 and TRBJ2-1; TRBD2 matches 10 bases. The CDR3 sequence is 15 residues long. Trimming took 5 bases from V and 6 from J; bases not matched to a gene: 7. From germline, CDR1 is SGHAT and CDR2 FQNNGV. The CDR3 DNA sequence: TGTGCCAGCAGCCTTGGAGCGGGAGGGGCCAATGAGCAGTTCTTC. As protein: CASSLGAGGANEQFF.

V and J are TRBV6-4 and TRBJ2-3, with TRBD2 identical over 12 bases. The germline V gene encodes CDR1 MRHNA and CDR2 SNTAGT. The junction had 7 bases not matched to a gene; V was cut back by 6 bases and J by 6 bases. CDR3 length equals 15 residues. CDR3 sequence (DNA): TGTGCCAGCAGCCCCGGGACTAGCGGGCACGATACGCAGTATTTT. It encodes CASSPGTSGHDTQYF.

The chain recombines TRBV6-1 with TRBJ2-5; TRBD1 matches 8 bases. The CDR3 length is 16 residues. The ends lost 4 bases at V and 5 bases at J; junction bases unmatched: 12. Germline CDR1 is MNHNS and CDR2 is SASEGT. CDR3 coding DNA: TGTGCCAGCAGTGGTCCCGAGACAGGGGTGAAGGAGACCCAGTACTTC. It specifies CASSGPETGVKETQYF.

J is TRBJ1-2 and V is TRBV7-2; D may be TRBD1 (5 bases). CDR1 is SGHTA, CDR2 FQGNSA, per germline. The ends were cut back, 0 bases at V and 8 bases at J, with 16 bases in the middle. There are 15 residues in the CDR3. The chain's CDR3 is CASSLASWGAEGYTF. The DNA for the CDR3 is TGTGCCAGCAGCTTAGCGTCATGGGGCGCGGAAGGCTACACCTTC.